The rows below give T cell receptor beta chains drawn from one sample of a study of blood T cell repertoires in COVID-19. Clones were sequenced by immunoSEQ multiplex PCR, and TCRdb holds only the in-frame ones, with some missing. The top ten hold 2.4% of the sample, which has about 110,000 clones, over 75% seen once. The sequenced sample consisted of peripheral blood. The receptors were sampled from a human donor in a cohort sampled during active COVID-19. CDR3s include the opening cysteine and the closing phenylalanine or tryptophan. The D gene is left open where the match is weak. A row's size may be missing; if present it is once, few, many or a size class.

V	length	D	size	J	DNA	CDR3
TRBV28	18	.	.	TRBJ1-4	TGTGCCAGCCACACGAGAAGGGGCGAGCCGACAACTAATGAAAAACTGTTTTTT	CASHTRRGEPTTNEKLFF
TRBV19	16	.	.	TRBJ1-1	TGTGCCAGTAGTAAAACACCGGAGGGCCGGAACACTGAAGCTTTCTTT	CASSKTPEGRNTEAFF
TRBV6-5	14	.	few	TRBJ1-5	TGTGCCAGCAGCTATACAGATAACGGTCAGCCCCAGCATTTT	CASSYTDNGQPQHF
TRBV21-1	17	.	.	TRBJ1-5	TGTGCCAGCAACACCAACCCCGGGACAGCCCGCAATCAGCCCCAGCATTTT	CASNTNPGTARNQPQHF
TRBV7-2	12	.	.	TRBJ2-1	TGTGCCAGCAGCTTACCGTTCAATGAGCAGTTCTTC	CASSLPFNEQFF
TRBV5-1	13	TRBD1	.	TRBJ1-2	TGCGCCAGCCGAAACCTCCAGGGGGCTGGCTACACCTTC	CASRNLQGAGYTF
TRBV5-1	14	.	.	TRBJ2-3	TGCGCCAGCAGCCGGGACTTAGCAGCAGATACGCAGTATTTT	CASSRDLAADTQYF
TRBV2	13	.	.	TRBJ1-1	TGTGCCAGCAGTGATCTAGAATTAAGTGAAGCTTTCTTT	CASSDLELSEAFF
TRBV5-1	17	TRBD1	.	TRBJ1-1	TGCGCCAGCAGCTTGCTCGGGACAGGGGGCAGGAACACTGAAGCTTTCTTT	CASSLLGTGGRNTEAFF
TRBV5-1	15	.	.	TRBJ2-7	TGCGCCAGCAGCTTGGTGCGCGGCAACTCCTACGAGCAGTACTTC	CASSLVRGNSYEQYF
TRBV4-1	16	.	.	TRBJ1-3	TGCGCCAGCAGTTCTTGGGGCACTTCCTCTGGAAACACCATATATTTT	CASSSWGTSSGNTIYF
TRBV5-1	16	.	.	TRBJ2-5	TGCGCCAGCACCCTGGTAGAACGTCAGGCTGAAGAGACCCAGTACTTC	CASTLVERQAEETQYF
TRBV2	15	TRBD2	.	TRBJ2-3	TGTGCCAGCAGGGCACTAGCGGGGTCATCAGATACGCAGTATTTT	CASRALAGSSDTQYF
TRBV7-9	15	TRBD1	.	TRBJ1-2	TGTGCCAGCAGCCCGCGGACAGGTCATCTCTATGGCTACACCTTC	CASSPRTGHLYGYTF
TRBV11-2	15	.	.	TRBJ2-7	TGTGCCAGCAGCGGTCGCTGGGCGCAATCCTACGAGCAGTACTTC	CASSGRWAQSYEQYF
TRBV5-6	13	TRBD1	.	TRBJ1-1	TGTGCCAGCAGCTATGGGACAGGGCCTGAAGCTTTCTTT	CASSYGTGPEAFF
TRBV5-4	15	TRBD1	.	TRBJ1-5	TGTGCCAGCAGCCCGGAGGGGACAGGGGATCAGCCCCAGCATTTT	CASSPEGTGDQPQHF
TRBV7-9	13	TRBD1	.	TRBJ1-2	TGTGCCAGCAGCAATAGCCAGGGGGATGGCTACACCTTC	CASSNSQGDGYTF
TRBV6-2/TRBV6-3	12	.	.	TRBJ1-1	TGTGCCAGCAGTTATTCGGTAACTGAAGCTTTCTTT	CASSYSVTEAFF
TRBV29-1	12	TRBD1	.	TRBJ1-2	TGCAGCGCCATAGACAGGGACTATGGCTACACCTTC	CSAIDRDYGYTF
TRBV2	16	TRBD2	.	TRBJ2-7	TGTGCCAGCAGTGAAGGAGGACTAGCGGGAGGGTACGAGCAGTACTTC	CASSEGGLAGGYEQYF
TRBV19	16	TRBD2	.	TRBJ2-1	TGTGCCAGTAGTAGACTAGCGGGGGCCTCCTACAATGAGCAGTTCTTC	CASSRLAGASYNEQFF
TRBV3-1/TRBV3-2	16	TRBD1	once	TRBJ1-2	TGTGCCAGCAGCCCCCGACAGGGGGCTAAGTTCTATGGCTACACCTTC	CASSPRQGAKFYGYTF
TRBV6-5	16	.	.	TRBJ2-1	TGTGCCAGCAGTTACTCATGGACTCTCTCCTACAATGAGCAGTTCTTC	CASSYSWTLSYNEQFF
TRBV28	12	.	.	TRBJ2-5	TGTGCCAGCAGGGGGGGTCTCGAGACCCAGTACTTC	CASRGGLETQYF
TRBV4-1	13	.	.	TRBJ1-2	TGCGCCAGCAGCCCCGACGGCAGCTATGGAGACACCTTC	CASSPDGSYGDTF
TRBV19	15	TRBD2	.	TRBJ2-1	TGTGCCAGTAGTATGCAGACTAGCGGAAAGGATGAGCAGTTCTTC	CASSMQTSGKDEQFF
TRBV6-5	15	.	once	TRBJ1-2	TGTGCCAGCAGTTACTCGAGGCAGGGCTCTGGCGGCTACACCTTC	CASSYSRQGSGGYTF
TRBV19	18	.	.	TRBJ1-5	TGTGCCACCCCCGGCGGGACTTCCATCCTATATAGCAATCAGCCCCAGCATTTT	CATPGGTSILYSNQPQHF
TRBV7-9	15	TRBD1	.	TRBJ1-2	TGTGCCAGCAGCGACCCACAGGGGAGGCACTATGGCTACACCTTC	CASSDPQGRHYGYTF
TRBV6-6	17	.	.	TRBJ2-1	TGTGCCAGCAGTCCTAGGCGGGGAGTAGCGGCCTACAATGAGCAGTTCTTC	CASSPRRGVAAYNEQFF
TRBV2	17	TRBD2	.	TRBJ2-5	TGTGCCAGCAGGACCCCCGTGAGCGGGGGGACTAAAGAGACCCAGTACTTC	CASRTPVSGGTKETQYF
TRBV10-3	13	.	.	TRBJ1-5	TGTGCCGGCCGGGGGGATTTGAGTCAGCCCCAGCATTTT	CAGRGDLSQPQHF
TRBV20-1	18	.	once	TRBJ1-2	TGCAGTGCTAGTGGGCCCCAGGTAGGGGCTATCCTTAACTATGGCTACACCTTC	CSASGPQVGAILNYGYTF
TRBV7-3	15	TRBD1	.	TRBJ2-1	TGTGCCAGCAGCTCAGGGGGACAGGGGGCGAATGAGCAGTTCTTC	CASSSGGQGANEQFF
TRBV7-9	14	TRBD1	few	TRBJ2-7	TGTGCCAGCAGCTTGGGACAGGCAAGCTACGAGCAGTACTTC	CASSLGQASYEQYF
TRBV6-5	15	TRBD2	.	TRBJ2-5	TGTGCCAGCAGCGGGACTAGCGGGGATCAAGAGACCCAGTACTTC	CASSGTSGDQETQYF
TRBV9	15	TRBD2	.	TRBJ2-2	TGTGCCAGCAGCATACTAGCGGGGACTACCGGGGAGCTGTTTTTT	CASSILAGTTGELFF
TRBV4-1	15	.	.	TRBJ2-4	TGCGCCAGCAGCCAAGATGAACAGAGAATAAACATTCAGTACTTC	CASSQDEQRINIQYF
TRBV5-1	13	.	few	TRBJ1-2	TGCGCCACAAGACGGGGGTCAGGCGATGGCTACACCTTC	CATRRGSGDGYTF
TRBV2	16	.	.	TRBJ2-7	TGTGCCACTCAGGACAGCACTCTTTCTAGCTCCTACGAGCAGTACTTC	CATQDSTLSSSYEQYF
TRBV29-1	14	TRBD1	.	TRBJ1-3	TGCAGCGCTCAGGGGGCCTTCTCTGGAAACACCATATATTTT	CSAQGAFSGNTIYF